Listed here are 24 T cell receptor beta chains from one sample, sequenced in a study of T cells in women clearing cervical HPV infection. Sequenced by immunoSEQ multiplex PCR; TCRdb stores in-frame clones only, minus some. The specimen's table records tens of thousands of clones. The specimen sequenced was blood buffy coat. The receptors stem from a woman between 18 and 70 years old with a cervical HPV16 infection that either progressed to CIN3+ or cleared (not recorded which).

Comments on this clone: Read data end 3 residues before the CDR3 end; the end is taken from the germline J gene. The chain uses TRBV5-1 and TRBJ1-3, with a tentative D call TRBD1 (6 bases). There are 15 residues in the CDR3. Trimming stripped 7 bases from V and 0 bases from J, with 14 bases between. Per the germline V gene, CDR1 is SGHRS and CDR2 is YFSETQ. The DNA read from the CDR3 is TGCGCCAGCCAGACAGGCCAGAGCTCTGGAAACACC. Amino acid sequence: CASQTGQSSGNT. The CDR3 as a whole reads CASQTGQSSGNTIYF.

To note about this clone: The read terminates 3 residues before the CDR3 end, so the remaining end is supplied by the germline J gene. The chain carries TRBV20-1 and TRBJ2-3, with TRBD2 identical over 11 bases. With 5 bases clipped from V and 4 bases from J, the junction kept 8 bases outside the gene matches. Germline V lookup: CDR1 DFQATT, CDR2 SNEGSKA (reference sequence). The CDR3 consists of 15 residues. This chain's CDR3 is CSAWDSGGAADTQYF. CDR3 DNA (partial): TGCAGTGCTTGGGATAGCGGGGGGGCAGCAGATACG.

As for this clone: The CDR3 is cut off 3 residues early in the read; its end comes from the germline J gene. This rearrangement joins TRBV7-8 to TRBJ2-5; 7 positions match TRBD2. The V gene end was trimmed by 5 bases and the J gene end by 1 base; junction bases not matched to a gene: 10. The CDR3 is 16 residues long. From germline, CDR1 is SGHVS and CDR2 FQNEAQ. The covered CDR3 bases are TGTGCCAGCAGCCGTGGGAGCGGGGACTTCCAAGAGACC. Protein product: CASSRGSGDFQET. The full CDR3 protein is CASSRGSGDFQETQYF.

Concerning this clone itself: At one end, the junction sequence differs from germline, possibly due to a read error. The read stops 3 residues short of the end of the CDR3; the missing end is completed from the germline J gene. This sequence joins TRBV4-2 and TRBJ1-3; D may be TRBD1 (5 bases). In germline, CDR1 is LGHNA, CDR2 YNFKEQ. The CDR3 consists of 18 residues. The CDR3 region is CASSQVPLGLDSGNTIYF. The CDR3 bases that were read are TGCGCCAGCAGCCAAGTCCCGTTGGGACTCGACTCTGGAAACACC.

On this clone: The read is 3 residues too short to cover the CDR3 end, so that end is filled in from the germline J gene. V usage is TRBV28 and J usage is TRBJ2-1, with 16 bases fitting TRBD2. The CDR3 sequence is 18 residues long. J gave up 1 base and V 6 bases, and 6 bases lay outside the gene matches. From germline, CDR1 is MDHEN and CDR2 SYDVKM. Partial CDR3 DNA: TGTGCCAGCAGGTCCGGGACTAGCGGGGGGGGTTCCTACAATGAG. It yields the protein CASRSGTSGGGSYNE. The CDR3 in full is CASRSGTSGGGSYNEQFF.

Incomplete CDR3 DNA: TGTGCCAGCAGCTTCAGGACTAGCGGGCAAGCGCCC. Amino acids: CASSFRTSGQAP. The entire CDR3 reads CASSFRTSGQAPQHF. V gene TRBV7-9 combines with J gene TRBJ1-5; the D is unclear. From the germline J gene comes the end of the CDR3, since the read stops 3 residues before it. V shed 3 bases and J shed 9 bases, with 18 bases lying between them. The V gene's germline CDR1 is SEHNR and CDR2 FQNEAQ (reference sequence). This CDR3 region has 15 residues.

Details on this clone: The read ends 3 residues before the CDR3 terminus; that terminus is restored from the germline J gene. The J gene is TRBJ2-7, the V gene TRBV5-1; 10 bases fit TRBD1. V dropped 0 bases and J dropped 5; count of bases not matched to a gene: 5. This CDR3 contains 15 residues. Per the germline V gene, CDR1 is SGHRS and CDR2 is YFSETQ. The CDR3: CASSLARTGGDEQYF. Partial CDR3 DNA: TGCGCCAGCAGCTTGGCGCGGACAGGGGGGGACGAG.

Concerning this clone: The sequence runs out 3 residues before the end of the CDR3; the remainder is reconstructed from the germline J gene. This rearrangement joins TRBV28 to TRBJ1-4; D is unclear. Germline values: CDR1 MDHEN, CDR2 SYDVKM. V lost 7 bases, J lost 4 bases, and 10 bases lay in between. CDR3 length: 13 residues. The CDR3 region is CASTSYSNEKLFF. The CDR3 DNA, read in part, is TGTGCCAGCACTTCGTATAGTAATGAAAAA.

Comment on this clone: The read falls 3 residues short of the CDR3 end, and the missing part is taken from the germline J gene. The gene calls are TRBV27 and TRBJ2-3, with 10 bases fitting TRBD2. This CDR3 is built from 14 residues. The germline V gene has CDR1 MNHEY and CDR2 SMNVEV (reference sequence). CDR3 sequence reads: CASSLLASGGSQYF. The sequenced part of the CDR3 DNA is TGTGCCAGCAGTTTATTAGCTAGCGGGGGTTCG.

To note about this clone: The read finishes 3 residues shy of the CDR3 end, and the germline J gene is used to complete it. The chain has TRBV2 and TRBJ2-1; 7 bases match TRBD1. Unmatched junction bases numbered 17, after V lost 6 bases and J lost 6 bases. Germline loops: CDR1 SNHLY, CDR2 FYNNEI. This CDR3 region has 17 residues. The chain's CDR3 is CASSPLGGLTLVNEQFF. The part of the CDR3 DNA that was read is TGTGCCAGCAGCCCCTTAGGGGGCCTCACGCTTGTCAATGAG.

Comments on this clone: The read falls 3 residues short of the CDR3 end, and the missing part is taken from the germline J gene. The genes are TRBV20-1 and TRBJ1-2; D perhaps matches TRBD1 (5 bases). Germline CDR1 DFQATT, CDR2 SNEGSKA (reference sequence). The CDR3 contains 13 residues. CDR3 DNA, as far as it was read: TGCAGTGCTAGAGAGGCCGGGCAGGGCGGC. Translating gives CSAREAGQGG. In full, the CDR3 reads CSAREAGQGGYTF.

Comments on this clone: The sequenced fragment ends 3 residues before the CDR3 boundary, so the rest is inferred from the germline J gene. The chain joins TRBV20-1 to TRBJ2-1; D might be TRBD2 (5 bases). Per germline, CDR1 DFQATT and CDR2 SNEGSKA (reference sequence). The CDR3 sequence is 13 residues long. The V gene lost 5 bases and the J gene lost 3 bases, with 11 bases spanning the gap. Partial CDR3 DNA: TGCAGTGCTCGACTACCAATCTACAATGAG. It yields the protein CSARLPIYNE. The whole CDR3 sequence reads CSARLPIYNEQFF.

As regards this clone: The DNA ends 3 residues before the CDR3 does, and the rest of the CDR3 is filled in from the germline J gene. The chain uses TRBV30 and TRBJ1-1; TRBD1 matches 8 bases. Germline V gene data show CDR1 as GTSNPN and CDR2 as SVGIG (reference sequence). The J segment lost 4 bases and the V segment lost 0 bases, leaving 7 bases of the junction unmatched. This CDR3 has 15 amino acids. CDR3 DNA, as far as it was read: TGTGCCTGGAGTGTACGGACAGGGAGGGGCACTGAA. Amino acid sequence: CAWSVRTGRGTE. The whole CDR3 reads CAWSVRTGRGTEAFF. The full variable domain, rest sourced from reference TRBV30 and TRBJ1-1, is SQTIHQWPATLVQPVGSPLSLECTVEGTSNPNLYWYRQAAGRGLQLLFYSVGIGQISSEVPQNLSASRPQDRQFILSSKKLLLSDSGFYLCAWSVRTGRGTEAFFGQGTRLTVV.

Turning to this clone: The read terminates 3 residues ahead of where the CDR3 ends, so the germline J gene completes it. The same CDR3 also results from other DNA sequences found in this sample. This chain uses TRBV6-2 or TRBV6-3 with TRBJ1-1; 12 nucleotides line up with TRBD1. Germline V lookup: CDR1 MNHEY, CDR2 SVGEGT. This CDR3 contains 14 residues. The part of the CDR3 DNA that was read is TGTGCCAGCAGTTACGGGACAGGGGGCTACGAA. The encoded protein is CASSYGTGGYE. The full-length CDR3 reads as CASSYGTGGYEAFF.

Comment on this clone: One end of the junction is discordant with germline, which a read error may explain. The read finishes 3 residues shy of the CDR3 end, and the germline J gene is used to complete it. The same CDR3 is also encoded by other DNA sequences in this sample. The J gene is TRBJ1-3, the V gene TRBV18; D gene ambiguous. The CDR3 has 16 amino acids. The germline CDR1 and CDR2 sequences are KGHSH and LQKENI. CDR3 region: CASSPRLVNSGNTIYF. The DNA read from the CDR3 is TGTGCCAGCTCACCAAGACTGGTGAACTCTGGAAACACT.

In regard to this clone: Read coverage stops 3 residues before the CDR3 terminus; the germline J gene supplies the remainder. V is TRBV7-9 and J is TRBJ2-5; D gene unclear. The germline CDR1 and CDR2 sequences are SEHNR and FQNEAQ (reference sequence). The CDR3 extends over 12 amino acids. The ends were cut back, 2 bases at V and 5 bases at J, with 6 bases in the middle. The CDR3 bases that were read are TGTGCCAGCAGCTTAAATATGGAGACC. Translation gives CASSLNMET. The entire CDR3 protein is CASSLNMETQYF. The full variable domain, rest sourced from reference TRBV7-9 and TRBJ2-5, is DTGVSQNPRHKITKRGQNVTFRCDPISEHNRLYWYRQTLGQGPEFLTYFQNEAQLEKSRLLSDRFSAERPKGSFSTLEIQRTEQGDSAMYLCASSLNMETQYFGPGTRLLVL.

Regarding this clone: The read ends 3 residues shy of where the CDR3 ends; the end is completed using the germline J gene. V usage is TRBV30 and J usage is TRBJ2-2; 7 bases match TRBD2. Germline assignment: CDR1 GTSNPN and CDR2 SVGIG (reference sequence). Unmatched junction bases numbered 12, after V lost 5 bases and J lost 6 bases. The CDR3 loop spans 15 amino acids. CDR3 residues: CAWLQSGLAAGELFF. The DNA read from the CDR3 is TGTGCCTGGCTTCAATCCGGCCTAGCGGCCGGGGAG.

Notes on this clone: The read finishes 3 residues shy of the CDR3 end, and the germline J gene is used to complete it. V is TRBV7-2 and J is TRBJ1-2; D gene ambiguous. Per germline, CDR1 SGHTA and CDR2 FQGNSA. CDR3 length equals 14 residues. The CDR3 region is CASSLVTVTDTYTF. Incomplete CDR3 DNA: TGTGCCAGCAGCTTAGTGACGGTCACAGATACC.

In regard to this clone: The observed sequence ends 3 residues before the CDR3 terminus, with the missing tail filled in from the germline J gene. The V call is TRBV12-3 or TRBV12-4, the J call TRBJ1-5; 10 bases match TRBD1. With V trimmed by 4 bases and J by 6 bases, 6 bases remained unmatched. The CDR3 runs 15 residues. This CDR3 reads CASSWDRGMGQPQHF. The CDR3 DNA, read in part, is TGTGCCAGCAGTTGGGACAGGGGTATGGGTCAGCCC.

As for this clone: The missing CDR3 end, 3 residues past where the read stops, is filled in from the germline J gene. The chain links TRBV7-9 to TRBJ2-4; weak D call: TRBD1 (5 bases). The CDR3 loop spans 14 amino acids. Germline V lookup: CDR1 SEHNR, CDR2 FQNEAQ (reference sequence). The CDR3 reads CASSPAGKNYGQYF. Incomplete CDR3 DNA: TGTGCCAGCAGCCCGGCAGGGAAGAACTATGGT.

Comments on this clone: The read gets to within 3 residues of the CDR3 end, and the germline J gene fills in the rest. V gene TRBV5-6 combines with J gene TRBJ2-7; D might be TRBD1 (5 bases). Germline loops: CDR1 SGHDT, CDR2 YYEEEE. There are 14 residues in the CDR3. The V end lost 2 bases, the J end lost 2 bases, and 11 bases lay between the germline ends. CDR3 sequence reads: CASSLRQLTYEQYF. Incomplete CDR3 DNA: TGTGCCAGCAGCTTAAGACAGTTAACCTACGAG. Looking up the rest from reference TRBV5-6 and TRBJ2-7 gives the full variable domain: DAGVTQSPTHLIKTRGQQVTLRCSPKSGHDTVSWYQQALGQGPQFIFQYYEEEERQRGNFPDRFSGHQFPNYSSELNVNALLLGDSALYLCASSLRQLTYEQYFGPGTRLTVT.

Details on this clone: Read sequence stops 3 residues before the CDR3 end, and the germline J gene provides the missing end. The J gene is TRBJ2-2, the V gene TRBV12-3 or TRBV12-4, with 12 bases matching TRBD2. Unmatched junction bases numbered 5, after V lost 3 bases and J lost 6 bases. CDR3 length: 16 amino acids. The CDR3 sequence is CASSLSTSGGPGELFF. The sequenced part of the CDR3 DNA is TGTGCCAGCAGTTTGTCTACTAGCGGGGGGCCCGGGGAG.

On this clone itself: The read halts 3 residues ahead of the CDR3 end, with the missing end drawn from the germline J gene. The V and J genes are TRBV5-5 and TRBJ1-4, with TRBD1 matching over 8 bases. Germline CDR1 is SGHKS and CDR2 is YYEKEE (reference sequence). This CDR3 is built from 15 residues. Trimming took 4 bases from V and 5 from J; bases not matched to a gene: 7. Incomplete CDR3 DNA: TGTGCCAGCAGCACCGACAGGGGCCTAAATGAAAAA. It specifies CASSTDRGLNEK. The CDR3, in full, reads CASSTDRGLNEKLFF.

Remarks on this clone: The read stops 3 residues short of the end of the CDR3; the missing end is completed from the germline J gene. The rearrangement joins TRBV4-1 to TRBJ2-1, with D possibly matching TRBD1 (5 bases). Germline V lookup: CDR1 MGHRA, CDR2 YSYEKL. The CDR3 extends over 16 amino acids. V was pared by 0 bases and J by 6 bases, with 15 bases between. The CDR3 protein is CASSQDRGFRGNEQFF. Incomplete CDR3 DNA: TGCGCCAGCAGCCAAGATAGGGGTTTCAGAGGCAATGAG.